This T cell receptor (beta chain) was sequenced for a study of immune characterization of retroperitoneal liposarcoma. This clonotype ranks as medium-sized. TCRdb reprocessed the PCR reads via MiXCR and lists one record per CDR3 protein. The repertoire holds around 3,000 distinct CDR3 sequences, with 35% to 50% as singletons. Per the germline V gene, CDR1 is SGHVS and CDR2 is FNYEAQ. V lost 5 bases to trimming and J lost 8 bases, with 13 bases between them. The CDR3 totals 13 residues. The chain carries TRBV7-6 and TRBJ2-1; D is ambiguous. What was sequenced was tumor tissue. The source of this sequence is a male donor with retroperitoneal liposarcoma. This chain's CDR3 is CASSTSSTYEQFF. The CDR3 DNA reads as TGTGCCAGCAGCACCTCCTCCACTTATGAGCAGTTCTTC.